Detailed here is one TCR beta chain. This sample stems from a study of blood T cell repertoires in COVID-19. About the research overall: COVID-19 samples from acute and convalescent phases originated in the United States, Italy and Spain. T cells, B-cell-depleted T cells, or PBMCs supplied cDNA or gDNA.

Original handling: Nucleated cell counts were estimated from reference gene primer amplification. The protocol was immunoSEQ multiplex PCR, while the TCRdb copy is restricted to in-frame clones and leaves out a portion. The V and J calls and clone size come from that table; D and trimming were worked out from the DNA. This sample carries 130,000 to 150,000 clones, around nine tenths of them seen once, and the ten largest clones take approximately 4%. CDR1 and CDR2 (germline): LNHDA, SQIVND (reference sequence). This CDR3 region has 13 residues. V gave up 8 bases and J gave up 1 base, with 11 bases separating them.

The sequence came from a woman aged 40 to 49 with acute or convalescent COVID-19. The V and J genes are TRBV19 and TRBJ1-1, with D unresolved. The source material was peripheral blood. The CDR3 is CASLDGGNTEAFF. The DNA for the CDR3 is TGTGCCAGTTTGGACGGAGGGAACACTGAAGCTTTCTTT.